This T cell receptor (beta chain) was observed in a study of blood T cell repertoires in COVID-19. Study background: The origin of the acute and convalescent COVID-19 samples was the United States, Italy and Spain.

Here immunoSEQ multiplex PCR was the method, and the copy in TCRdb shows in-frame clones only, minus some. The profile shows some 270,000 clones, approximately 84% of them singletons. This CDR3 is built from 13 residues. The germline gives CDR1 MNHEY, CDR2 SVGAGI. The germline V and J ends were trimmed by 7 bases and 3 bases, with 13 bases remaining between them. Sequencing input: PBMCs or T cells enriched from blood (not recorded which). V usage is TRBV6-5 and J usage is TRBJ2-7; a weak D match, TRBD1 (5 bases). The sequence came from a man aged 50-59 years who had recovered from COVID-19. CDR3 residues: CASTNNQGYEQYF. In DNA form, the CDR3 reads TGTGCCAGCACCAATAATCAGGGCTACGAGCAGTACTTC.